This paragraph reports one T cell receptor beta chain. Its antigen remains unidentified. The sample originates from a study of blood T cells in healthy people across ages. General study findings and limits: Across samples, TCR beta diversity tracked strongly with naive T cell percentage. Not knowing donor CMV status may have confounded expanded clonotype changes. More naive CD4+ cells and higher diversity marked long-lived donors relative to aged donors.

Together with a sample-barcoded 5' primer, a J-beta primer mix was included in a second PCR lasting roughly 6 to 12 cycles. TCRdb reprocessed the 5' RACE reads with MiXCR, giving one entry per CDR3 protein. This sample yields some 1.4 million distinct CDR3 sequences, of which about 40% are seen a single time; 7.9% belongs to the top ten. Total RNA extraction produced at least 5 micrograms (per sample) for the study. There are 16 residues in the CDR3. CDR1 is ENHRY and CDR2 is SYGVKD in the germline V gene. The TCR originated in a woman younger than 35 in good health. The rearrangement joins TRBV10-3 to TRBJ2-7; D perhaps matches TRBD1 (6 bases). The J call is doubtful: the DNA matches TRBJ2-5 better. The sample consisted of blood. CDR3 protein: CAISEYPGAAAETQYF. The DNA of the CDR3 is TGTGCCATCAGTGAGTACCCAGGGGCTGCGGCAGAGACCCAGTACTTC.